This T cell receptor (beta chain) originates from a study of shared clonotypes between healthy human individuals. Study results and limitations: Rarefaction exposed incomplete sorted-subset sequencing despite large depth. There were few donors, and this limited the genetic and exposure-history diversity represented. About 4.5% of naive CD4 clonotypes were common to a handful of donors.

Only CD45RO-negative cells positively selected for CCR7 counted as naive CD8 cells, so terminally differentiated effector memory CD45RA+ cells were excluded. As concerns this clone: Its target is unknown.

In the original processing: Filtering differed, since immunoSEQ gave only junction sequences and no quality scores. Here immunoSEQ multiplex PCR was the method, and the copy in TCRdb shows in-frame clones only, minus some. V, J and clone size are those of that table, while D and trimming were read from the DNA. Seen here are roughly 2.1 million clones, around 93% observed once, and the top ten hold 1.5% to 2%. This TCR was recovered from a man aged 18-30 years in good health. Some clones in this sample may be carry-over from other donors' samples. Material: naive CD8+ T cells from PBMCs.

CDR3 DNA sequence: TGTGCCAGTAGGACACCAGGGGGGCCGGACACAGATACGCAGTATTTT. Residues: CASRTPGGPDTDTQYF. The chain uses TRBV19 and TRBJ2-3; tentatively, D is TRBD1 (7 bases). Trimming left V 6 bases short and J 2 bases short, with 18 bases between. Germline lookup yields CDR1 LNHDA and CDR2 SQIVND (reference sequence). This CDR3 contains 16 residues.